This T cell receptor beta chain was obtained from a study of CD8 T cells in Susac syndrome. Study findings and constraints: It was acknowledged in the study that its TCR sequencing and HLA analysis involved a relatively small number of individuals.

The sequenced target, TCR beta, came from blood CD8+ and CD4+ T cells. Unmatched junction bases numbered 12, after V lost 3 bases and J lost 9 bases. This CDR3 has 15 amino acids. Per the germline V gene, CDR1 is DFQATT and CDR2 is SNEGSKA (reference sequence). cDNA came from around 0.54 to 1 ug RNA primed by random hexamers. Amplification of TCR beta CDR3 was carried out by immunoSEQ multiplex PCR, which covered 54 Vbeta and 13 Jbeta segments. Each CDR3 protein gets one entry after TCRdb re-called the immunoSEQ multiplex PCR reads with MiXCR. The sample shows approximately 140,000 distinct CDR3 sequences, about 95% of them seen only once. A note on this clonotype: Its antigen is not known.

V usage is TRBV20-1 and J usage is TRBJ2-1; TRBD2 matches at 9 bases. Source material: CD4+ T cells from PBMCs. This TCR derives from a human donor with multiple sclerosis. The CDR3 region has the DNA TGCAGTGCTAGTTGGTCTCGACTAGCGGCAGGTGAGCAGTTCTTC. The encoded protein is CSASWSRLAAGEQFF.